The rows below give T cell receptor beta chains drawn from one sample of a study of blood T cell repertoires in COVID-19. Measured with immunoSEQ multiplex PCR; TCRdb has only the in-frame clones, and not every one. The table records 130,000 or so clones, roughly 86% of them present only once. The sample consisted of peripheral blood. Receptors originate from an older woman with COVID-19, enrolled during active disease. CDR3s include the opening cysteine and the closing phenylalanine or tryptophan. D genes are given only for firm matches. Some rows mark clone size as missing; the rest say once, few, many or name a class of expanded clone.

V gene	J gene	D gene	clone size	CDR3 DNA	CDR3 protein
TRBV9	TRBJ1-3	TRBD1	NA	TGTGCCAGCAGCGCCCAGACAGGGATTGGAAACACCATATATTTT	CASSAQTGIGNTIYF
TRBV4-1	TRBJ1-1	NA	NA	TGCGCCAGCAGCCGGCTTGGTTGGAGGGCGTCTGAAGCTTTCTTT	CASSRLGWRASEAFF
TRBV9	TRBJ2-7	TRBD2	NA	TGTGCCAGCAGCCCCCTAGCGGGGGGCTACGAGCAGTACTTC	CASSPLAGGYEQYF
TRBV7-7	TRBJ1-1	NA	NA	TGTGCTAGCAGCCAGGACAGGAACACTGAAGCTTTCTTT	CASSQDRNTEAFF
TRBV7-9	TRBJ2-1	NA	once	TGTGCCAGCAGCCCCCGGGGAAATTTCTACAATGAGCAGTTCTTC	CASSPRGNFYNEQFF
TRBV5-1	TRBJ1-6	NA	NA	TGCGCCAGCAGCTTAGGCGCTAGCTCCTATAATTCACCCCTCCACTTT	CASSLGASSYNSPLHF
TRBV5-1	TRBJ2-3	TRBD1	few	TGCGCCAGCAGCTTGGGGGACAGGGGCACAGATACGCAGTATTTT	CASSLGDRGTDTQYF
TRBV6-2/TRBV6-3	TRBJ1-5	NA	NA	TGTGCCAGCAGTTCAGATTCCCCCGGGCAGCCCCAGCATTTT	CASSSDSPGQPQHF
TRBV2	TRBJ2-2	TRBD1	NA	TGTGCCAGCGGCCCGGGACAGTACACCGGGGAGCTGTTTTTT	CASGPGQYTGELFF
TRBV3-1/TRBV3-2	TRBJ2-2	TRBD1	NA	TGTGCCAGCAGCCCCAGACAGGGGGCCGCCGGGGAGCTGTTTTTT	CASSPRQGAAGELFF
TRBV7-3	TRBJ2-1	TRBD2	NA	TGTGCCAGCAGCCTAGCGGGGAGAACCTACAATGAGCAGTTCTTC	CASSLAGRTYNEQFF
TRBV7-2	TRBJ2-7	TRBD2	NA	TGTGCCAGCAGCTTTTGGGCGGGGGGGCCGGACGAGCAGTACTTC	CASSFWAGGPDEQYF
TRBV5-1	TRBJ2-3	TRBD1	NA	TGCGCCAGCAGCTTGGGGGGACAGGGAGCGGATACGCAGTATTTT	CASSLGGQGADTQYF
TRBV6-1	TRBJ2-7	NA	NA	TGTGCCAGCAGTGAGAGGCCGGAGGGCTCCTACGAGCAGTACTTC	CASSERPEGSYEQYF
TRBV5-1	TRBJ2-5	TRBD1	once	TGCGCCAGCAGCTGGGCGGACAGGGGGGCAGAGACCCAGTACTTC	CASSWADRGAETQYF
TRBV7-3	TRBJ2-3	TRBD2	NA	TGTGCCAGCGGTAGCGGGGGACGCACAGATACGCAGTATTTT	CASGSGGRTDTQYF
TRBV2	TRBJ1-2	NA	NA	TGTGCCAGCAGTCAGGATTTCTATGGCTACACCTTC	CASSQDFYGYTF
TRBV29-1	TRBJ1-2	NA	NA	TGCAGCGTTGTAGACCCGGTCTACTATGGCTACACCTTC	CSVVDPVYYGYTF
TRBV11-2	TRBJ1-1	NA	NA	TGTGCCAGCAGGTTCAACTCAGGGCCGCTAACTGAAGCTTTCTTT	CASRFNSGPLTEAFF
TRBV30	TRBJ2-7	NA	NA	TGTGCCTGGAGCGGAACAGGGTACGAGCAGTACTTC	CAWSGTGYEQYF
TRBV5-6	TRBJ1-2	NA	NA	TGTGCCAGCAGCTTACGGCAGCTAGCCTATGGCTACACCTTC	CASSLRQLAYGYTF
TRBV3-1/TRBV3-2	TRBJ2-5	NA	few	TGTGCCAGCAGCCAAGATCTGGCTCAGGGTAAAGAGACCCAGTACTTC	CASSQDLAQGKETQYF
TRBV29-1	TRBJ2-1	TRBD1	NA	TGCAGCGTTCTCAATCGGGACAGGATATTCCCGGGGCAGTTCTTC	CSVLNRDRIFPGQFF
TRBV25-1	TRBJ2-5	NA	once	TGTGCCAGCAGTGAATACGGAGGCCGGCAAGAGACCCAGTACTTC	CASSEYGGRQETQYF
TRBV6-6	TRBJ1-2	NA	once	TGTGCCAGCAGTTACGGGACAAATGACTATGGCTACACCTTC	CASSYGTNDYGYTF